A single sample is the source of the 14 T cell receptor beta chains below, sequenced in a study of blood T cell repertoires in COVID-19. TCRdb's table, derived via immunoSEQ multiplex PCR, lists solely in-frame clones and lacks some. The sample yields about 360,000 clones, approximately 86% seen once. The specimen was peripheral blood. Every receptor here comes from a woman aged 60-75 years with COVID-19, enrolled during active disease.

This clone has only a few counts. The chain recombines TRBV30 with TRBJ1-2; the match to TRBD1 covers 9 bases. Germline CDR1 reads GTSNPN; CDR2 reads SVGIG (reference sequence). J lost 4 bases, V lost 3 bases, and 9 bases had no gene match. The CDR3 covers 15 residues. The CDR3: CAWRKQGAQIYGYTF. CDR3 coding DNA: TGTGCCTGGAGGAAACAGGGGGCGCAGATCTATGGCTACACCTTC.

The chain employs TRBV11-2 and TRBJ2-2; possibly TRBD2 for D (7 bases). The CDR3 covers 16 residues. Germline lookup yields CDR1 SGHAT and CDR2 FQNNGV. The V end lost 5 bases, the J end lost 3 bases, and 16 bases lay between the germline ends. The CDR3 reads CASSPRGGSYTGELFF. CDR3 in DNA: TGTGCCAGCAGCCCTAGGGGGGGCAGTTACACCGGGGAGCTGTTTTTT.

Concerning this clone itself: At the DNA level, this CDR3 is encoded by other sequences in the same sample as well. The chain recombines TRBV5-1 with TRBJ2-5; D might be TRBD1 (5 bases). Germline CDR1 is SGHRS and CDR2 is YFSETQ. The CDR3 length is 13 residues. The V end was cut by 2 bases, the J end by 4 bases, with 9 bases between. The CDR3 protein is CASSLGQGETQYF. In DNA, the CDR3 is TGCGCCAGCAGCTTAGGACAAGGAGAGACCCAGTACTTC.

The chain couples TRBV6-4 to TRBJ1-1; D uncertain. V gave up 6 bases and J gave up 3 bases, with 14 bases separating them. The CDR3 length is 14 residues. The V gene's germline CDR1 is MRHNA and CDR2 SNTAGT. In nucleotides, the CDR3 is TGTGCCAGCAGAACTCAAGGGAGGGACACTGAAGCTTTCTTT. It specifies CASRTQGRDTEAFF.

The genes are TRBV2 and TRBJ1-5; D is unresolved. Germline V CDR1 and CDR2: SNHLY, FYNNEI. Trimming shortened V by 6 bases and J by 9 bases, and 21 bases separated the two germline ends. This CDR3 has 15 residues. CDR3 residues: CASSERRGKAMPQHF. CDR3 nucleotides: TGTGCCAGCAGCGAAAGACGGGGAAAAGCTATGCCCCAGCATTTT.

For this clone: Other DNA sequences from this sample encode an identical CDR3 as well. CDR3 sequence (DNA): TGTGCCAGCTCAGAGGGGGAGAACACTGAAGCTTTCTTT. Translated: CASSEGENTEAFF. The chain recombines TRBV18 with TRBJ1-1, with a tentative D call TRBD1 (6 bases). The ends were cut back, 5 bases at V and 1 base at J, with 8 bases in the middle. The CDR3 has 13 amino acids. CDR1 is KGHSH, CDR2 LQKENI, per germline.

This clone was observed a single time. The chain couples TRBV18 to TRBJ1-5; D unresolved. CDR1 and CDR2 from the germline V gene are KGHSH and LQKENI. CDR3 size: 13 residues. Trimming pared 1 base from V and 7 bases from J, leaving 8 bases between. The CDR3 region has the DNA TGTGCCAGCTCACCACAGGGAGGCCAGCCCCAGCATTTT. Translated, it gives CASSPQGGQPQHF.

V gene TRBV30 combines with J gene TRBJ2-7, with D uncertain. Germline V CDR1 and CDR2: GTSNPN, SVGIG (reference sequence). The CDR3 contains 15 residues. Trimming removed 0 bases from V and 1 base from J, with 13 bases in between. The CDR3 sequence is CAWSVRQALSYEQYF. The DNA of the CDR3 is TGTGCCTGGAGTGTAAGGCAGGCCTTATCCTACGAGCAGTACTTC.

CDR3 in amino acids: CASSFIRVLGTDTQYF. DNA of the CDR3: TGTGCCAGCAGTTTTATCAGGGTATTAGGCACAGATACGCAGTATTTT. The genes are TRBV6-2 or TRBV6-3 and TRBJ2-3; D possibly corresponds to TRBD1 (5 bases). Germline loops: CDR1 MNHEY, CDR2 SVGEGT. The CDR3 contains 16 residues. V was trimmed by 4 bases and J by 1 base, leaving 15 bases between them.

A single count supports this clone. CDR3 nucleotide sequence: TGTGCCAGCAGCACCCCCCCTGCGTATGAAAAACTGTTTTTT. Its translation: CASSTPPAYEKLFF. The V call is TRBV11-2, the J call TRBJ1-4; D is ambiguous. Per germline, CDR1 SGHAT and CDR2 FQNNGV. Trimming shortened V by 5 bases and J by 6 bases, and 13 bases separated the two germline ends. The CDR3 is 14 amino acids.

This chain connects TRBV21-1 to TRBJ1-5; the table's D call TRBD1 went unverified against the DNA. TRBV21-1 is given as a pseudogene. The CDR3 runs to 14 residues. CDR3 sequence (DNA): TGTGCCAGCAGTGGACAGGGTTGCAATCAGCCCCAGCATTTT. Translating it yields CASSGQGCNQPQHF.

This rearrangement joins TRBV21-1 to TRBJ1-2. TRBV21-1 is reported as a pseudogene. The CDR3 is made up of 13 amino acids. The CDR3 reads CASSKNEFSGYTF. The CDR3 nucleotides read TGTGCCAGCAGCAAAAACGAGTTTTCAGGCTACACCTTC.

The CDR3, as DNA: TGTGCCAGCAGCTTGGCCGTCAGCACTGAAGCTTTCTTT. This translates into CASSLAVSTEAFF. The gene calls are TRBV5-5 and TRBJ1-1, with unresolved D. The V end was cut by 0 bases, the J end by 4 bases, with 7 bases between. In germline, CDR1 is SGHKS, CDR2 YYEKEE (reference sequence). The CDR3 contains 13 residues.

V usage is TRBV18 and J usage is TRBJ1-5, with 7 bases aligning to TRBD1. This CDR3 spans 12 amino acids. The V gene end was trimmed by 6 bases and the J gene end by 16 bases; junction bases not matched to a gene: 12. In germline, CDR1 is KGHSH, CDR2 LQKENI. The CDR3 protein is CASSPGQNHPHF. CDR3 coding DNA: TGTGCCAGCTCCCCGGGACAGAACCATCCCCATTTT.